This TCR beta chain is from a study of blood T cells in healthy people across ages. Collection of around 10 milliliters of peripheral blood was performed for each donor. Through a sample-barcoded 5' primer and a J-beta primer mix, a second PCR was run for about 6 to 11 cycles. Each TCR beta cDNA got a 12-nucleotide random molecular identifier. Each of the samples gave a minimum of 2.5 million paired-end reads that contained CDR3. TCRdb itself ran the 5' RACE reads through MiXCR, one entry per CDR3 protein. Among 600,000 or so distinct CDR3 sequences listed, approximately 30% were seen once. On this clonotype itself: Its antigen remains unidentified.

Germline V gene data show CDR1 as DFQATT and CDR2 as SNEGSKA (reference sequence). V was cut by 2 bases and J by 4 bases, with 15 bases left in between. This CDR3 has 15 amino acids. General study findings and limits: Bulk PBMC profiling left naive and antigen-experienced comparisons inconclusive.

The receptor comes from an elderly woman in good health. This rearrangement joins TRBV20-1 to TRBJ2-1, with D perhaps assigned TRBD1 or TRBD2 (5 bases each). Sequencing input: blood. CDR3 in DNA: TGCAGTGCTAGACGGGGCGGTCAGGCGTACAATGAGCAGTTCTTC. Translating gives CSARRGGQAYNEQFF.